A single sample gave rise to the 5 T cell receptor beta chains below, sequenced in a study of identifying expanded T cells in peripheral blood. Measured with immunoSEQ multiplex PCR; TCRdb has only the in-frame clones, and not every one. The table shows around 120,000 clones, with roughly 91% occurring only once. Sequencing used blood. The receptor source for this set is a person aged 18 to 75 in good health.

The V call is TRBV19, the J call TRBJ1-5, with D perhaps TRBD1 (5 bases). This CDR3 contains 18 residues. Trimming removed 4 bases at V and 0 bases at J, with 19 bases between. CDR1 and CDR2 from the germline V gene are LNHDA and SQIVND (reference sequence). The CDR3 nucleotides read TGTGCCAGTAGTAGAAGGCCCCGCGGGACCTATAGCAATCAGCCCCAGCATTTT. This gives the protein CASSRRPRGTYSNQPQHF.

This chain uses TRBV5-1 with TRBJ1-3; no reliable D call. The germline V gene encodes CDR1 SGHRS and CDR2 YFSETQ. The CDR3 has 14 amino acids. With 4 bases removed from V and 4 bases from J, the gap between germline ends came to 12 bases. DNA for the CDR3: TGCGCCAGCAGCCCAGATCGGGAAGGAAACACCATATATTTT. Protein sequence: CASSPDREGNTIYF.

A few counts support this clone. The chain combines TRBV30 with TRBJ1-4, with no clear D. This CDR3 contains 18 residues. Germline V gene lookup returns CDR1 GTSNPN and CDR2 SVGIG (reference sequence). With 0 bases removed from V and 0 bases from J, the gap between germline ends came to 17 bases. CDR3 sequence (DNA): TGTGCCTGGAGTGTAGGATCATTAGGTGTTGCAACTAATGAAAAACTGTTTTTT. Translation gives CAWSVGSLGVATNEKLFF.

This clone was detected a few times. The genes are TRBV1 and TRBJ1-4; the D segment call TRBD1 is taken from the table without a DNA check. TRBV1 is described as a pseudogene. The CDR3 covers 19 residues. The CDR3 region has the DNA TGCACCAGCAGCCAAGACTCGGGACAGGGGGCAACGGGTAATGAAAAACTGTTTTTT. Translating it yields CTSSQDSGQGATGNEKLFF.

The rearrangement links TRBV2 to TRBJ2-7; TRBD1 might be the D (7 bases). V was pared by 6 bases and J by 2 bases, with 17 bases between. The CDR3 runs 15 residues. Per the germline V gene, CDR1 is SNHLY and CDR2 is FYNNEI. In DNA, the CDR3 is TGTGCCAGCAGGGGAAACAGGGGACTTCCCTACGAGCAGTACTTC. Translating it yields CASRGNRGLPYEQYF.